Below, one T cell receptor beta chain is given with its context. This entry comes from a study of OX40 agonist ivuxolimab in advanced cancers. The cohort excluded patients with autoimmune disease history or systemic immunosuppression. Germline V gene sequence: CDR1 PRHDT, CDR2 FYEKMQ (reference sequence). V was clipped by 0 bases and J by 4 bases, with 13 bases between them. This CDR3 is built from 16 residues. The data were produced by immunoSEQ multiplex PCR, yet TCRdb's version contains in-frame clones alone and is incomplete. The sample yields about 33,000 clones, 70% to 85% seen once. This sequence joins TRBV13 and TRBJ2-1; D perhaps matches TRBD2 (6 bases). The source was CD4+ or CD8+ T cells sorted from blood, collected in a trial of the OX40 agonist ivuxolimab. The clonotype was recovered from an adult with an advanced solid tumor such as melanoma, head and neck, liver or kidney cancer. The CDR3 coding sequence is TGTGCCAGCAGCTTAGGCGGAGGGGCGGGGTACAATGAGCAGTTCTTC. Its protein is CASSLGGGAGYNEQFF.